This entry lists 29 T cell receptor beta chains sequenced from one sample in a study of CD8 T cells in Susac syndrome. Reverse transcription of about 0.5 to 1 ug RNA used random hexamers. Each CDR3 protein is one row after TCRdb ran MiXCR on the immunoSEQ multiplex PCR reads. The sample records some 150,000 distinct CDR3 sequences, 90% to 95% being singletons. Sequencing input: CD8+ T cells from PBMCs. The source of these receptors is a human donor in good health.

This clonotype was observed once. CDR3 loop: CASSVGGNIMNTEAFF. CDR3 coding DNA: TGTGCCAGCAGCGTGGGCGGTAATATTATGAACACTGAAGCTTTCTTT. The chain joins TRBV9 to TRBJ1-1, with D unresolved. With 2 bases removed from V and 0 bases from J, the gap between germline ends came to 14 bases. This CDR3 region has 16 residues. Germline V gene data show CDR1 as SGDLS and CDR2 as YYNGEE.

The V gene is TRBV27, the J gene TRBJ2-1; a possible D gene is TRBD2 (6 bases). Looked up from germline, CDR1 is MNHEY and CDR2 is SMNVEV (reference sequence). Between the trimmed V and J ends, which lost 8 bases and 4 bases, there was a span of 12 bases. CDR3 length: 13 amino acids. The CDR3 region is CASGTRSYNEQFF. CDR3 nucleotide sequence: TGTGCCAGCGGGACTCGCTCTTACAATGAGCAGTTCTTC.

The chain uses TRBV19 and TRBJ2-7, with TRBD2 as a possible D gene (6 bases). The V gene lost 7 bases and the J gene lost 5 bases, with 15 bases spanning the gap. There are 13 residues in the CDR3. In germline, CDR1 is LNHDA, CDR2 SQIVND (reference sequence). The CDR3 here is CASTSPGGDEQYF. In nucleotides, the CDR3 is TGTGCCAGTACCTCCCCGGGCGGGGACGAGCAGTACTTC.

The CDR3 spells CASRGTEYIEDNYGYTF. The CDR3 DNA is TGTGCCAGCAGGGGGACAGAGTATATCGAGGACAACTATGGCTACACCTTC. The chain links TRBV2 to TRBJ1-2; TRBD1 agrees at 7 bases. The germline CDR1 and CDR2 sequences are SNHLY and FYNNEI. This CDR3 has 17 amino acids. Trimming took 6 bases from V and 2 from J; bases not matched to a gene: 15.

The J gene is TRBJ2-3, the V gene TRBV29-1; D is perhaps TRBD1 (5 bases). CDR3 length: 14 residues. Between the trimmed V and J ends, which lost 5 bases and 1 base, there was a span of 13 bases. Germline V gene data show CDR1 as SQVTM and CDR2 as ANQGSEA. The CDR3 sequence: CSVPRGAGTDTQYF. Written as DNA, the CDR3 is TGCAGCGTTCCAAGGGGCGCGGGCACAGATACGCAGTATTTT.

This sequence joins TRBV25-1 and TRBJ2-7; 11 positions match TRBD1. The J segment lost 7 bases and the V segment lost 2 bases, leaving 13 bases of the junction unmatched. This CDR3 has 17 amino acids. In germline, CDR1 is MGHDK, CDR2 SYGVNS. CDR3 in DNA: TGTGCCAGCAGTGAAACTCTCACCGGGACAGGGGGTAGGGAGCAGTACTTC. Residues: CASSETLTGTGGREQYF.

The CDR3 is CAWKLGLGEAFF. In nucleotides, the CDR3 is TGTGCCTGGAAGCTGGGGTTAGGTGAAGCTTTCTTT. The chain carries TRBV30 and TRBJ1-1; D gene ambiguous. V was trimmed by 4 bases and J by 7 bases, leaving 13 bases between them. The CDR3 has 12 residues. The germline gives CDR1 GTSNPN, CDR2 SVGIG (reference sequence).

CDR3 bases: TGTGCCTGGAGTGGCGGCTCTGGGGCCAACGTCCTGACTTTC. Translation gives CAWSGGSGANVLTF. The rearrangement joins TRBV30 to TRBJ2-6; D is unclear. There are 14 residues in the CDR3. The germline CDR1 and CDR2 sequences are GTSNPN and SVGIG (reference sequence). V was clipped by 1 base and J by 0 bases, with 4 bases between them.

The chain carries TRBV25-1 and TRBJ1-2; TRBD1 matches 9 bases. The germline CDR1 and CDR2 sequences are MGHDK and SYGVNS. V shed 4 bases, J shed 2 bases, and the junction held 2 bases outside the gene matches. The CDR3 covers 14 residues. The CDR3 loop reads CASSAGTGNYGYTF. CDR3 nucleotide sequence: TGTGCCAGCAGTGCAGGGACAGGGAACTATGGCTACACCTTC.

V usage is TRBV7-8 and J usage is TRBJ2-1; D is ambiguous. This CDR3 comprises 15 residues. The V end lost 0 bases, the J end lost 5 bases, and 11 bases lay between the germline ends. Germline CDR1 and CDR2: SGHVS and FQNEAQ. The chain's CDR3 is CASSLAGLPNNEQFF. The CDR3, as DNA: TGTGCCAGCAGCTTAGCTGGCCTACCAAACAATGAGCAGTTCTTC. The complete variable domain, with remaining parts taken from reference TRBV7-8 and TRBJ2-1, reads GAGVSQSPRYKVAKRGQDVALRCDPISGHVSLFWYQQALGQGPEFLTYFQNEAQLDKSGLPSDRFFAERPEGSVSTLKIQRTQQEDSAVYLCASSLAGLPNNEQFFGPGTRLTVL.

CDR3 nucleotide sequence: TGCAGTGCTAGTCCTAGCGGGAGGCGCGAGCAGTACTTC. This codes for CSASPSGRREQYF. V gene TRBV20-1 combines with J gene TRBJ2-7; 11 positions match TRBD2. Germline values: CDR1 DFQATT, CDR2 SNEGSKA (reference sequence). There are 13 residues in the CDR3. J was trimmed by 6 bases and V by 3 bases; bases with no gene match: 4.

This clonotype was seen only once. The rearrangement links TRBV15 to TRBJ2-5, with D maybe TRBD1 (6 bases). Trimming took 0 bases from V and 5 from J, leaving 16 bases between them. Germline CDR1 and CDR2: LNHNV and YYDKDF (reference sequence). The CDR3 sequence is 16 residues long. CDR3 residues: CATSRDRVVRGETQYF. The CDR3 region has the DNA TGTGCCACCAGCAGAGATCGAGTGGTGAGGGGGGAGACCCAGTACTTC. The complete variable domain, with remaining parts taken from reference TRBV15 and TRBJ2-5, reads DAMVIQNPRYQVTQFGKPVTLSCSQTLNHNVMYWYQQKSSQAPKLLFHYYDKDFNNEADTPDNFQSRRPNTSFCFLDIRSPGLGDTAMYLCATSRDRVVRGETQYFGPGTRLLVL.

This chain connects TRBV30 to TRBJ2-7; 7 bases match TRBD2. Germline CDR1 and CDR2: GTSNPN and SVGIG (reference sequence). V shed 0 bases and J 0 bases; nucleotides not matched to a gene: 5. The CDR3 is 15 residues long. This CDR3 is CAWSVPSGSSYEQYF. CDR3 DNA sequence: TGTGCCTGGAGTGTTCCTAGCGGATCCTCCTACGAGCAGTACTTC.

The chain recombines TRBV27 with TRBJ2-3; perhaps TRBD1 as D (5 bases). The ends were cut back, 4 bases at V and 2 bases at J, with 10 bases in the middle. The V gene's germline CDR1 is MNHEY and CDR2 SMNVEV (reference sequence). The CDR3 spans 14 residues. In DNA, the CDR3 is TGTGCCAGCAGTTATGGGGCAAACACAGATACGCAGTATTTT. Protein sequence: CASSYGANTDTQYF.

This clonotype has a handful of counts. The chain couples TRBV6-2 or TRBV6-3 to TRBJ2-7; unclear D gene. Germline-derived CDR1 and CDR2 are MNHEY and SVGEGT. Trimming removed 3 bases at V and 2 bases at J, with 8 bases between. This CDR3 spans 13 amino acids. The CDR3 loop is CASSYGQTYEQYF. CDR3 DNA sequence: TGTGCCAGCAGTTATGGGCAGACCTACGAGCAGTACTTC.

CDR3 sequence reads: CASSLVGASGSTDTQYF. CDR3 bases: TGTGCCAGCAGCTTAGTCGGCGCTAGCGGGAGTACAGATACGCAGTATTTT. The chain has TRBV7-9 and TRBJ2-3; 10 bases map to TRBD2. Germline loops: CDR1 SEHNR, CDR2 FQNEAQ (reference sequence). The CDR3 has 17 residues. V shed 1 base and J 3 bases; nucleotides not matched to a gene: 7.

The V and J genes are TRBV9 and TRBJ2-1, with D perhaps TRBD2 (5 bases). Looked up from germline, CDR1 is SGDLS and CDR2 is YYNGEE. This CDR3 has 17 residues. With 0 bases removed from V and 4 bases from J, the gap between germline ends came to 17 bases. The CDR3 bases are TGTGCCAGCAGCGTAGATTCTGGAACCGGGGTATACAATGAGCAGTTCTTC. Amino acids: CASSVDSGTGVYNEQFF.

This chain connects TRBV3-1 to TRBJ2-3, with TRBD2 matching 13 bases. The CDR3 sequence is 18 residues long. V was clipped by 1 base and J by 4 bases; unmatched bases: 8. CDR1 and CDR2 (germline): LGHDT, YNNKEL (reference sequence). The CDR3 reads CASSQAGGLAGDSDTQYF. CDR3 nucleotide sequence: TGTGCCAGCAGCCAAGCTGGAGGACTAGCGGGAGATTCAGATACGCAGTATTTT.

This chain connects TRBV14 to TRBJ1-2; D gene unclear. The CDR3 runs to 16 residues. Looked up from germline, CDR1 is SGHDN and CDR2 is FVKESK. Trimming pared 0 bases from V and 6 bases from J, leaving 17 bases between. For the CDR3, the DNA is TGTGCCAGCAGCCAAGAGTCGGCAACTCCAATTAATGGCTACACCTTC. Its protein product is CASSQESATPINGYTF.

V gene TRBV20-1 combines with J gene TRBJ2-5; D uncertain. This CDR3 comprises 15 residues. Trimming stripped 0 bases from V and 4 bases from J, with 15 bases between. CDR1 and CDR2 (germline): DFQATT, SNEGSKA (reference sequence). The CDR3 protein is CSAREATLTGETQYF. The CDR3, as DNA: TGCAGTGCTAGAGAGGCGACTTTAACGGGAGAGACCCAGTACTTC.

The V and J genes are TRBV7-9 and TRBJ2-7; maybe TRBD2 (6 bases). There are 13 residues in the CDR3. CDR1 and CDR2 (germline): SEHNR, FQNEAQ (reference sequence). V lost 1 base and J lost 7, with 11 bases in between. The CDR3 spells CASSLVVAGEQYF. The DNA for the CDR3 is TGTGCCAGCAGCTTAGTTGTGGCGGGGGAGCAGTACTTC.

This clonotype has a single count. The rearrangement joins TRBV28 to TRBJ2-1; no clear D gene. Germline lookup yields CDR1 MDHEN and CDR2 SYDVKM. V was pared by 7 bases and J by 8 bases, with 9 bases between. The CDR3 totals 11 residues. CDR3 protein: CASTLPDEQFF. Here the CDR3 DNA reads TGTGCCAGCACCTTACCCGATGAGCAGTTCTTC.

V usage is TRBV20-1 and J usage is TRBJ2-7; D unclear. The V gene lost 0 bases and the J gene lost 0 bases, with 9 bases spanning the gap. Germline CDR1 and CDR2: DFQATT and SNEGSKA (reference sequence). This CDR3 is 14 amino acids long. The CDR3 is CSARDRHSSYEQYF. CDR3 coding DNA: TGCAGTGCTAGAGACCGACATAGCTCCTACGAGCAGTACTTC.

CDR3 region: CASSPSFWGRDPEAFF. The CDR3 region has the DNA TGTGCCAGCTCACCAAGTTTCTGGGGTAGGGACCCTGAAGCTTTCTTT. The V call is TRBV18, the J call TRBJ1-1, with TRBD1 as a possible D gene (5 bases). CDR1 and CDR2 (germline): KGHSH, LQKENI. Trimming took 2 bases from V and 6 from J, leaving 19 bases between them. This CDR3 is built from 16 residues. The full variable domain, with the rest looked up from reference TRBV18 and TRBJ1-1, is NAGVMQNPRHLVRRRGQEARLRCSPMKGHSHVYWYRQLPEEGLKFMVYLQKENIIDESGMPKERFSAEFPKEGPSILRIQQVVRGDSAAYFCASSPSFWGRDPEAFFGQGTRLTVV.

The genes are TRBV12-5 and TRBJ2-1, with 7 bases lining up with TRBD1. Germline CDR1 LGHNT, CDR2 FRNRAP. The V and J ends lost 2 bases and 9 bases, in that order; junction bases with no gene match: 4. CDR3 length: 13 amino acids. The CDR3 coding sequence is TGTGCTAGTGGTTTGAGTACAGGGGCTGAGCAGTTCTTC. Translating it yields CASGLSTGAEQFF.

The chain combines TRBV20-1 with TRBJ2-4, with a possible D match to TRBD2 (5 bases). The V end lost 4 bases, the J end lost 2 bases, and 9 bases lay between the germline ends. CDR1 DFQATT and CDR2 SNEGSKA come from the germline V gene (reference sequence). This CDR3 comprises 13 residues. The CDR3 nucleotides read TGCAGTGCTAACGGGATTACCAAAAACATTCAGTACTTC. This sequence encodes CSANGITKNIQYF.

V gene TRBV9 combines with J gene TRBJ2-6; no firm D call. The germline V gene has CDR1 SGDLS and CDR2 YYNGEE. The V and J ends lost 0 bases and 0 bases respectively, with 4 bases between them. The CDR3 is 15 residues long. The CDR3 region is CASSVGGSGANVLTF. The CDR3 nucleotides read TGTGCCAGCAGCGTAGGGGGCTCTGGGGCCAACGTCCTGACTTTC.

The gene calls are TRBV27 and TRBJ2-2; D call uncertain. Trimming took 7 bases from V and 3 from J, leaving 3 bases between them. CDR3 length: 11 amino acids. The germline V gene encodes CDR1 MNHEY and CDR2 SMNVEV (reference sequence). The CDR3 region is CASTDTGELFF. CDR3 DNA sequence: TGTGCCAGCACCGACACCGGGGAGCTGTTTTTT.

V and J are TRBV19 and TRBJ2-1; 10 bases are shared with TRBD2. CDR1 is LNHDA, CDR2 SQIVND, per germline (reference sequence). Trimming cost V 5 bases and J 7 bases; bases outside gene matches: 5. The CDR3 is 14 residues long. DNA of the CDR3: TGTGCCAGTAGTCCTAGCGGGAGTTGGAATGAGCAGTTCTTC. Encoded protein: CASSPSGSWNEQFF.